This TCR beta chain comes out of a study of PD-1 blockade in classical Hodgkin lymphoma. Study details: Intravenous nivolumab at 3 mg/kg was given to patients every 2 weeks. Whole-study results and caveats: According to reports, newly diagnosed patients had lower baseline TCR diversity than healthy donors, and relapsed/refractory patients had lower baseline TCR diversity still. The study found that TCR diversity rose significantly by C4D1 in CD4+ but not CD8+ cells. Similar baseline diversity was found in complete responders and newly diagnosed patients.

This clone was seen a handful of times. Antigen unknown. CDR1 is GTSNPN and CDR2 is SVGIG in the germline V gene (reference sequence). Trimming pared 3 bases from V and 6 bases from J, leaving 12 bases between. The CDR3 loop spans 14 amino acids. This table comes from immunoSEQ multiplex PCR, and its TCRdb copy is limited to in-frame clones, with some not included. The sample gives about 30,000 clones, about 81% of which show up once; about 18% is in the top ten. Sample time point: cycle 4 day 1 (C4D1), after about 6 weeks of nivolumab. Brentuximab vedotin exposure varied among the patients, all of whom had relapsed after autologous stem cell transplantation.

Sequences were derived from peripheral blood mononuclear cells (PBMCs), sampled before the fourth cycle of nivolumab. This receptor was identified in a human donor with classical Hodgkin lymphoma. This rearrangement joins TRBV30 to TRBJ1-6; D gene ambiguous. The CDR3 coding sequence is TGTGCCTGGAGGGAAGACTGGTTTAATTCACCCCTCCACTTT. Translated: CAWREDWFNSPLHF.